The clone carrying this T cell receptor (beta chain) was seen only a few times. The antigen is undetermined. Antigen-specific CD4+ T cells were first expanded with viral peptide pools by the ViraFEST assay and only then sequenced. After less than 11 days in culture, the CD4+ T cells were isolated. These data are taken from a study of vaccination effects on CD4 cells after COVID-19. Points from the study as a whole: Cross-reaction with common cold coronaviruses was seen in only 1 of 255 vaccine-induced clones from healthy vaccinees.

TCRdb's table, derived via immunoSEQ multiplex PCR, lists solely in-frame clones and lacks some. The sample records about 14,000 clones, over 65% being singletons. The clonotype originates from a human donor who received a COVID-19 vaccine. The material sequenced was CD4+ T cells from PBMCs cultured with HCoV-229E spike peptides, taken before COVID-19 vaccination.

CDR3 protein: CASGWGTDTQYF. The CDR3 nucleotides read TGTGCCAGCGGGTGGGGTACAGATACGCAGTATTTT. This sequence joins TRBV2 and TRBJ2-3; no clear D. V lost 8 bases and J lost 3, with 9 bases in between. CDR1 and CDR2 from the germline V gene are SNHLY and FYNNEI. The CDR3 sequence is 12 residues long.